The 26 T cell receptor beta chains below were found in one sample sequenced in a study of cytomegalovirus exposure and HLA in healthy donors. Primers: 60 Vbeta forward and 13 Jbeta reverse. Measured with immunoSEQ multiplex PCR; TCRdb has only the in-frame clones, and not every one. The top ten hold roughly a sixth of the sample, which has some 200,000 clones, around 80% seen once. Sequenced sample: PBMCs. All receptors come from a man aged 35 to 55 in good health and CMV-seronegative.

The genes are TRBV5-6 and TRBJ2-1; possible D gene TRBD1, 6 bases. Trimming stripped 1 base from V and 8 bases from J, with 13 bases between. Germline V gives CDR1 SGHDT, CDR2 YYEEEE. The CDR3 consists of 14 residues. CDR3 in DNA: TGTGCCAGCAGCTTGTTACAGGGAGAAGATGAGCAGTTCTTC. Its protein is CASSLLQGEDEQFF. The full variable domain, its missing parts supplied by reference TRBV5-6 and TRBJ2-1, is DAGVTQSPTHLIKTRGQQVTLRCSPKSGHDTVSWYQQALGQGPQFIFQYYEEEERQRGNFPDRFSGHQFPNYSSELNVNALLLGDSALYLCASSLLQGEDEQFFGPGTRLTVL.

This rearrangement joins TRBV30 to TRBJ1-5, with 8 bases identical to TRBD1. Germline CDR1 and CDR2: GTSNPN and SVGIG (reference sequence). CDR3 length: 13 residues. J was trimmed by 7 bases and V by 4 bases; bases with no gene match: 6. DNA for the CDR3: TGTGCCTGGACCGACAGACAGGGGCAGCCCCAGCATTTT. It is translated as CAWTDRQGQPQHF.

The table lists this clone with a count of one. The chain employs TRBV30 and TRBJ1-2; D gene ambiguous. V lost 1 base to trimming and J lost 2 bases, with 5 bases between them. CDR3 length: 12 amino acids. The V gene's germline CDR1 is GTSNPN and CDR2 SVGIG (reference sequence). The CDR3 reads CAWSGGNYGYTF. For the CDR3, the DNA is TGTGCCTGGAGTGGAGGGAACTATGGCTACACCTTC.

The V gene is TRBV27, the J gene TRBJ2-2; TRBD1 matches 8 bases. The CDR3 extends over 14 amino acids. J gave up 4 bases and V 7 bases, and 5 bases lay outside the gene matches. From germline, CDR1 is MNHEY and CDR2 SMNVEV (reference sequence). The CDR3 loop reads CASKLGQATGELFF. For the CDR3, the DNA is TGTGCCAGCAAACTGGGACAGGCCACCGGGGAGCTGTTTTTT.

The J gene is TRBJ2-7, the V gene TRBV9; 9 positions match TRBD1. CDR3 length: 14 amino acids. The ends lost 0 bases at V and 3 bases at J; junction bases unmatched: 1. Germline V gene lookup returns CDR1 SGDLS and CDR2 YYNGEE. This CDR3 reads CASSVGQGGYEQYF. Written as DNA, the CDR3 is TGTGCCAGCAGCGTAGGACAGGGGGGCTACGAGCAGTACTTC.

This clone showed up just a few times. The rearrangement links TRBV5-8 to TRBJ2-7; D is undetermined. Per germline, CDR1 SGHTS and CDR2 YDEGEE. The CDR3 has 15 amino acids. Trimming pared 2 bases from V and 0 bases from J, leaving 12 bases between. CDR3 nucleotides: TGTGCCAGCAGCTTTTCCTTTGTTTCCTCCTACGAGCAGTACTTC. It translates to CASSFSFVSSYEQYF.

This CDR3 is CASALGGSLTDTQYF. The CDR3 DNA reads TGTGCCAGCGCGCTCGGCGGGAGTCTCACAGATACGCAGTATTTT. The rearrangement joins TRBV9 to TRBJ2-3, with 7 bases fitting TRBD2. V dropped 7 bases and J dropped 2; count of bases not matched to a gene: 10. Per the germline V gene, CDR1 is SGDLS and CDR2 is YYNGEE. The CDR3 contains 15 residues. The full variable domain, in which reference TRBV9 and TRBJ2-3 provide the parts outside the CDR3, is DSGVTQTPKHLITATGQRVTLRCSPRSGDLSVYWYQQSLDQGLQFLIQYYNGEERAKGNILERFSAQQFPDLHSELNLSSLELGDSALYFCASALGGSLTDTQYFGPGTRLTVL.

The chain employs TRBV14 and TRBJ2-2, with D maybe TRBD1 (5 bases). The CDR3 contains 16 residues. V dropped 0 bases and J dropped 2 bases, with 10 bases sitting between them. Germline CDR1 and CDR2: SGHDN and FVKESK. This chain's CDR3 is CASSQDAGINTGELFF. As DNA, the CDR3 is TGTGCCAGCAGCCAAGACGCAGGGATAAACACCGGGGAGCTGTTTTTT.

CDR3 DNA: TGTGCCAGTAGAACCGGGACTGACGGGCATGAGCAGTTCTTC. Translation gives CASRTGTDGHEQFF. This chain joins TRBV19 and TRBJ2-1, with D maybe TRBD2 (6 bases). The CDR3 extends over 14 amino acids. V lost 6 bases to trimming and J lost 8 bases, with 17 bases between them. Germline CDR1 is LNHDA and CDR2 is SQIVND (reference sequence).

V usage is TRBV7-6 and J usage is TRBJ2-2; perhaps TRBD2 as D (5 bases). This CDR3 is 16 amino acids long. CDR1 and CDR2 (germline): SGHVS, FNYEAQ. Trimming left V 5 bases short and J 4 bases short, with 17 bases between. In nucleotides, the CDR3 is TGTGCCAGCAGCCGAGGAGGCGCGGTTGGCACCGGGGAGCTGTTTTTT. This gives the protein CASSRGGAVGTGELFF.

This chain joins TRBV9 and TRBJ1-2; unclear D gene. This CDR3 is 14 amino acids long. V lost 0 bases and J 8 bases, leaving 14 bases between the germline ends. The germline V gene has CDR1 SGDLS and CDR2 YYNGEE. CDR3 residues: CASSVGREYRGYTF. The DNA for the CDR3 is TGTGCCAGCAGCGTAGGGAGGGAGTATAGGGGCTACACCTTC.

This clone was found a few times. The rearrangement links TRBV10-3 to TRBJ2-5; TRBD2 might be the D (5 bases). CDR3 length equals 16 residues. Germline lookup yields CDR1 ENHRY and CDR2 SYGVKD. Trimming stripped 3 bases from V and 4 bases from J, with 18 bases between. In nucleotides, the CDR3 is TGTGCCATCAGTGATGAATTGGACGTAGGGAGAGAGACCCAGTACTTC. Protein sequence: CAISDELDVGRETQYF.

The chain links TRBV2 to TRBJ1-5; D not certain. Trimming left V 3 bases short and J 0 bases short, with 9 bases between. Per the germline V gene, CDR1 is SNHLY and CDR2 is FYNNEI. The CDR3 is 15 residues long. CDR3 in DNA: TGTGCCAGCAGTGAGCTGGGAGATAGCAATCAGCCCCAGCATTTT. This encodes CASSELGDSNQPQHF.

This chain uses TRBV28 with TRBJ2-7; 9 positions match TRBD1. Germline V gene sequence: CDR1 MDHEN, CDR2 SYDVKM. There are 14 residues in the CDR3. The V and J ends lost 5 bases and 3 bases, in that order; junction bases with no gene match: 5. DNA of the CDR3: TGTGCCAGCAGTATGGACAGGGGCAACTACGAGCAGTACTTC. Protein: CASSMDRGNYEQYF. The full variable domain, its missing parts supplied by reference TRBV28 and TRBJ2-7, is DVKVTQSSRYLVKRTGEKVFLECVQDMDHENMFWYRQDPGLGLRLIYFSYDVKMKEKGDIPEGYSVSREKKERFSLILESASTNQTSMYLCASSMDRGNYEQYFGPGTRLTVT.

The rearrangement joins TRBV19 to TRBJ1-1; D not resolved. The ends were cut back, 7 bases at V and 1 base at J, with 4 bases in the middle. The CDR3 consists of 11 residues. Per the germline V gene, CDR1 is LNHDA and CDR2 is SQIVND (reference sequence). This CDR3 is CASTRNTEAFF. CDR3 nucleotides: TGTGCCAGTACTAGGAACACTGAAGCTTTCTTT.

This chain connects TRBV7-3 to TRBJ2-3; D unclear. The CDR3 runs 13 residues. The V and J ends lost 4 bases and 2 bases respectively, with 7 bases between them. Germline loops: CDR1 SGHTA, CDR2 FQGTGA. The chain's CDR3 is CASSSSYTDTQYF. The CDR3 coding sequence is TGTGCCAGCAGCTCCAGTTACACAGATACGCAGTATTTT.

The chain has TRBV9 and TRBJ2-5, with TRBD2 identical over 8 bases. V was clipped by 3 bases and J by 6 bases; unmatched bases: 7. The length of the CDR3 is 14 residues. Germline V gene lookup returns CDR1 SGDLS and CDR2 YYNGEE. CDR3 nucleotide sequence: TGTGCCAGCAGCGCAGGGACTAGTGATAAGACCCAGTACTTC. Its translation is CASSAGTSDKTQYF.

The rearrangement uses TRBV5-1 and TRBJ1-4; perhaps TRBD1 as D (6 bases). The CDR3 spans 15 residues. Germline V gene data show CDR1 as SGHRS and CDR2 as YFSETQ. V was shortened by 0 bases and J by 7 bases, with 13 bases between the two germline ends. The chain's CDR3 is CASSLGAGDVEKLFF. The CDR3 region has the DNA TGCGCCAGCAGCTTGGGGGCAGGGGATGTTGAAAAACTGTTTTTT.

The genes are TRBV19 and TRBJ1-1; 8 bases line up with TRBD1. CDR3 size: 14 residues. With 8 bases clipped from V and 0 bases from J, the junction kept 5 bases outside the gene matches. Germline CDR1 LNHDA, CDR2 SQIVND (reference sequence). CDR3 in DNA: TGTGCCAGTGGACGGACAGGGATGAACACTGAAGCTTTCTTT. Its protein is CASGRTGMNTEAFF.

The chain combines TRBV2 with TRBJ2-7, with 7 bases fitting TRBD1. From germline, CDR1 is SNHLY and CDR2 FYNNEI. The CDR3 has 14 residues. V lost 3 bases and J lost 2; bases outside the gene matches: 4. The CDR3 bases are TGTGCCAGCAGTGAGCCGGGACAGACCTACGAGCAGTACTTC. As protein: CASSEPGQTYEQYF.

CDR3 coding DNA: TGTGCCAGCAGTTACGGGCGCGAGCAGTACTTC. This sequence encodes CASSYGREQYF. The rearrangement joins TRBV6-5 to TRBJ2-7; no clear D gene. Trimming cost V 2 bases and J 6 bases, with 5 bases left between them. There are 11 residues in the CDR3. The V gene's germline CDR1 is MNHEY and CDR2 SVGAGI.

The gene calls are TRBV6-5 and TRBJ1-6; maybe TRBD1 (6 bases). V lost 1 base and J lost 7, with 11 bases in between. Germline CDR1 is MNHEY and CDR2 is SVGAGI. The CDR3 runs to 15 residues. Here the CDR3 DNA reads TGTGCCAGCAGTTACTTCTCGGGACAAAATTCACCCCTCCACTTT. It encodes CASSYFSGQNSPLHF.

The chain joins TRBV7-3 to TRBJ2-7; tentative D call: TRBD2 (5 bases). Germline V gene sequence: CDR1 SGHTA, CDR2 FQGTGA. The CDR3 runs to 14 residues. V lost 5 bases and J 1 base, leaving 12 bases between the germline ends. As DNA, the CDR3 is TGTGCCAGCAGCCCCGCGGGTAGGTCCTACGAGCAGTACTTC. Its protein product is CASSPAGRSYEQYF.

The chain recombines TRBV19 with TRBJ1-5; 9 bases line up with TRBD1. This CDR3 contains 14 residues. Per the germline V gene, CDR1 is LNHDA and CDR2 is SQIVND (reference sequence). Losses at the gene ends were 7 bases for V and 7 bases for J; bases not matched to a gene: 8. The CDR3 region has the DNA TGTGCCAGTATCAACAGGGGGCGGAACCAGCCCCAGCATTTT. This encodes CASINRGRNQPQHF.

The genes are TRBV18 and TRBJ2-1; a weak D match, TRBD2 (6 bases). The V end lost 3 bases, the J end lost 9 bases, and 12 bases lay between the germline ends. Germline CDR1 is KGHSH and CDR2 is LQKENI. This CDR3 has 13 residues. CDR3 in amino acids: CASSPPLAVEQFF. CDR3 DNA: TGTGCCAGCTCACCCCCTTTAGCGGTTGAGCAGTTCTTC.

The rearrangement links TRBV27 to TRBJ1-5; D is undetermined. This CDR3 comprises 13 residues. V was pared by 0 bases and J by 9 bases, with 9 bases between. The germline V gene encodes CDR1 MNHEY and CDR2 SMNVEV (reference sequence). The CDR3 loop is CASSLSEASPQHF. CDR3 coding DNA: TGTGCCAGCAGTTTATCGGAGGCCTCGCCCCAGCATTTT.